These 18 T cell receptor beta chains were sequenced from one sample in a study of blood T cell repertoires in COVID-19. Clones were sequenced by immunoSEQ multiplex PCR, and TCRdb holds only the in-frame ones, with some missing. Of over 300,000 clones in the sample, around 87% were seen once. Sample: PBMCs or T cells enriched from blood (not recorded which). The receptors come from a woman aged 30 to 39 with acute COVID-19.

V is TRBV9 and J is TRBJ1-6; possible D gene TRBD1, 6 bases. CDR1 is SGDLS, CDR2 YYNGEE, per germline. Trimming shortened V by 4 bases and J by 7 bases, and 12 bases separated the two germline ends. The CDR3 is 14 residues long. The CDR3 coding sequence is TGTGCCAGCAGCCTTCCCGGACAGAATTCACCCCTCCACTTT. This translates into CASSLPGQNSPLHF.

J is TRBJ2-1 and V is TRBV5-4; 8 nucleotides align to TRBD2. V lost 4 bases to trimming and J lost 5 bases; unmatched junction nucleotides: 11. The CDR3 runs to 16 residues. Germline V lookup: CDR1 SGHNT, CDR2 YYREEE (reference sequence). CDR3 sequence reads: CASSPRGLDQNNEQFF. As DNA, the CDR3 is TGTGCCAGCAGCCCGCGGGGACTAGACCAAAACAATGAGCAGTTCTTC.

The table lists this clone with a count of one. The gene calls are TRBV2 and TRBJ1-1; D unresolved. V dropped 3 bases and J dropped 10 bases, with 9 bases sitting between them. Germline V gene lookup returns CDR1 SNHLY and CDR2 FYNNEI. There are 11 residues in the CDR3. The CDR3 spells CASSDGTGAFF. CDR3 DNA sequence: TGTGCCAGCAGTGACGGAACGGGAGCTTTCTTT.

This clone came up a few times. The rearrangement uses TRBV5-1 and TRBJ1-2, with D unclear. From germline, CDR1 is SGHRS and CDR2 YFSETQ. Deletions cut 1 base from V and 6 bases from J, with 16 bases between. CDR3 length equals 15 residues. The CDR3, as DNA: TGCGCCAGCAGCTTGAATTCGAGGGTAGAGGATGGCTACACCTTC. It is translated as CASSLNSRVEDGYTF.

This clone has a handful of counts. The chain couples TRBV3-1 (or the pseudogene TRBV3-2) to TRBJ1-1; tentative D call: TRBD1 (6 bases). The CDR3 has 14 amino acids. Germline CDR1 is LGHDT and CDR2 is YNNKEL (reference sequence). Trimming took 3 bases from V and 5 from J, leaving 13 bases between them. Here the CDR3 DNA reads TGTGCCAGCAGCCACAACAGGGTCGGGACTGAAGCTTTCTTT. This translates into CASSHNRVGTEAFF.

The genes are TRBV11-3 and TRBJ2-7; weak D call: TRBD2 (6 bases). Trimming took off 2 bases at V and 5 bases at J, with 16 bases between the two ends. CDR3 length equals 15 residues. Germline-derived CDR1 and CDR2 are SGHNT and YENEEA. In nucleotides, the CDR3 is TGTGCCAGCAGCTTAACGCGGGGAACGGTAAACGAGCAGTACTTC. Translated: CASSLTRGTVNEQYF.

The chain uses TRBV18 and TRBJ1-1; TRBD1 is a possible D gene (5 bases). V lost 5 bases and J lost 3, with 16 bases in between. The CDR3 has 15 residues. From germline, CDR1 is KGHSH and CDR2 LQKENI. CDR3 in amino acids: CASSWWDGGDTEAFF. The CDR3 nucleotides are TGTGCCAGCTCATGGTGGGACGGGGGGGACACTGAAGCTTTCTTT.

This clone was found a few times. V usage is TRBV10-3 and J usage is TRBJ1-2; 7 bases agree with TRBD1. The CDR3 extends over 13 amino acids. Germline assignment: CDR1 ENHRY and CDR2 SYGVKD. Trimming at V came to 11 bases and at J to 2 bases, leaving 8 bases not matched to a gene. CDR3 sequence: CASQQGTNYGYTF. Written as DNA, the CDR3 is TGTGCCTCTCAACAGGGGACCAACTATGGCTACACCTTC.

The rearrangement links TRBV7-9 to TRBJ1-2; D is possibly TRBD1 (5 bases). The CDR3 covers 12 residues. Germline CDR1 reads SEHNR; CDR2 reads FQNEAQ (reference sequence). V lost 5 bases and J 6 bases, leaving 10 bases between the germline ends. In nucleotides, the CDR3 is TGTGCCAGCAGCCACGGAGGGGATGGCTACACCTTC. Protein: CASSHGGDGYTF.

This chain uses TRBV15 with TRBJ1-2; unclear D gene. Germline V gene data show CDR1 as LNHNV and CDR2 as YYDKDF (reference sequence). Trimming stripped 1 base from V and 8 bases from J, with 14 bases between. This CDR3 contains 14 residues. In nucleotides, the CDR3 is TGTGCCACCAGCAGAGGCTGGGAGCCCGCGGGCTACACCTTC. This codes for CATSRGWEPAGYTF.

V gene TRBV3-1 (or the pseudogene TRBV3-2) combines with J gene TRBJ2-7; D possibly corresponds to TRBD1 (7 bases). CDR1 is LGHDT, CDR2 YNNKEL, per germline (reference sequence). The CDR3 has 14 amino acids. The V end was cut by 1 base, the J end by 4 bases, with 11 bases between. The CDR3 sequence is CASSQAGGGYEQYF. The CDR3 DNA sequence: TGTGCCAGCAGCCAAGCAGGGGGAGGTTACGAGCAGTACTTC.

The rearrangement links TRBV6-5 to TRBJ2-7; 11 bases map to TRBD2. Looked up from germline, CDR1 is MNHEY and CDR2 is SVGAGI. The V and J ends lost 7 bases and 4 bases, in that order; junction bases with no gene match: 9. This CDR3 has 15 residues. CDR3 nucleotide sequence: TGTGCCAGCACCGGTCTAGCGGGGGGAAGGTACGAGCAGTACTTC. This gives the protein CASTGLAGGRYEQYF.

This sequence joins TRBV2 and TRBJ2-1; 12 positions match TRBD2. V shed 10 bases, J shed 4 bases, and the junction held 8 bases outside the gene matches. The CDR3 covers 15 residues. The germline V gene has CDR1 SNHLY and CDR2 FYNNEI. The CDR3 region has the DNA TGTGCCACCTTACTTGGGACTAGCGGGTACAATGAGCAGTTCTTC. Protein sequence: CATLLGTSGYNEQFF.

This clone appeared a few times. The rearrangement joins TRBV24-1 to TRBJ2-3, with TRBD1 identical over 10 bases. Germline lookup yields CDR1 KGHDR and CDR2 SFDVKD. J was trimmed by 1 base and V by 4 bases; bases with no gene match: 4. This CDR3 has 16 amino acids. The CDR3 DNA sequence: TGTGCCACCAGTGAGACCGGGACAGGGGGCACAGATACGCAGTATTTT. It specifies CATSETGTGGTDTQYF.

V usage is TRBV19 and J usage is TRBJ2-2; the match to TRBD2 covers 13 bases. CDR3 length equals 18 residues. Germline CDR1 reads LNHDA; CDR2 reads SQIVND (reference sequence). Germline trimming cut 3 bases from V and 5 bases from J; bases unmatched to any gene: 9. The CDR3 region is CASSIKYSGLAGTGELFF. In DNA, the CDR3 is TGTGCCAGTAGTATCAAATATTCGGGACTAGCGGGAACCGGGGAGCTGTTTTTT.

The rearrangement links TRBV19 to TRBJ1-1; 7 positions match TRBD1. J gave up 1 base and V 5 bases, and 7 bases lay outside the gene matches. CDR3 length: 15 amino acids. CDR1 is LNHDA, CDR2 SQIVND, per germline (reference sequence). The CDR3 nucleotides read TGTGCCAGTAGTCGTGACAGGGCGGGGAACACTGAAGCTTTCTTT. Amino acid sequence: CASSRDRAGNTEAFF.

The V gene is TRBV6-5, the J gene TRBJ2-2; D uncertain. CDR3 size: 12 residues. Germline V lookup: CDR1 MNHEY, CDR2 SVGAGI. V gave up 0 bases and J gave up 8 bases, with 4 bases separating them. This CDR3 reads CASSYSAGELFF. CDR3 sequence (DNA): TGTGCCAGCAGTTACTCCGCGGGGGAGCTGTTTTTT.

The rearrangement joins TRBV19 to TRBJ2-7; 11 bases are shared with TRBD1. After removal of 3 bases from V and 1 base from J, the junction contained 2 bases not matched to a gene. The CDR3 runs to 15 residues. Germline CDR1 reads LNHDA; CDR2 reads SQIVND (reference sequence). The CDR3 loop is CASSMGTGGSYEQYF. In DNA, the CDR3 is TGTGCCAGTAGTATGGGGACAGGGGGATCCTACGAGCAGTACTTC.